This T cell receptor (beta chain) derives from a study of blood T cell repertoires in COVID-19. In terms of age and location, participants ranged from about 18 to 89 years and lived in about 25 US areas. Cohort 3 donors were reported recovered after two negative PCRs, clearance, or symptom resolution. Under the authors' procedure: Using reference gene primer amplification, nucleated cell counts were estimated. The table came from immunoSEQ multiplex PCR; TCRdb's copy has only in-frame clones and leaves some out. The V and J calls and clone size were taken over from that table, and D and trimming were inferred from the DNA. The sample records over 300,000 clones, approximately 89% being singletons. The CDR3 runs to 13 residues. V lost 0 bases and J 6 bases, leaving 6 bases between the germline ends. Germline assignment: CDR1 SGHAT and CDR2 FQNNGV.

The V gene is TRBV11-2, the J gene TRBJ1-5; D unclear. Sequenced material: PBMCs or T cells enriched from blood (not recorded which). This receptor was obtained from a woman in her thirties or forties who had recovered from COVID-19. CDR3 sequence reads: CASSLDQVQPQHF. The DNA of the CDR3 is TGTGCCAGCAGCTTAGACCAGGTTCAGCCCCAGCATTTT.